The entry that follows covers one TCR beta chain sequence. Its antigen remains unidentified. This CDR3 spans 17 amino acids. Germline assignment: CDR1 SGDLS and CDR2 YYNGEE. V dropped 0 bases and J dropped 3 bases, with 18 bases sitting between them. PBMCs were sourced from approximately 9 ml fresh peripheral blood. The entry originates in a study of T cells in Graves' hyperthyroidism and ophthalmopathy. General study findings and limits: Blood held most thyroid clonotypes expanded above 0.001 frequency.

Amplified regions were TCR beta CDR3 sequences from RNA transcripts. An initial round of RT-PCR targeting the TCR CDR3 relied on the HTBI primer set. Using its own MiXCR run on the multiplex PCR reads, TCRdb lists one record per CDR3 protein. The table shows hundreds of thousands of distinct CDR3 sequences, with roughly a fifth occurring only once. The V gene is TRBV9, the J gene TRBJ1-2; D may be TRBD1 (6 bases). The specimen was blood. The clonotype comes from a middle-aged man with Graves' ophthalmopathy. The CDR3 DNA reads as TGTGCCAGCAGCGTAGCCCAGGGGCAGGGTGGAGACTATGGCTACACCTTC. It specifies CASSVAQGQGGDYGYTF.